This passage covers 18 T cell receptor beta chains from one sample sequenced in a study of T cell responses to AZD1222 COVID-19 vaccine. Using immunoSEQ multiplex PCR, the repertoire was profiled, and TCRdb retains in-frame clones only, with some absent. The sample carries 65,000 to 70,000 clones, around 82% recorded once. Sample: peripheral blood, taken 28 days after the second AZD1222 dose. These receptors were taken from an adult who received the AZD1222 COVID-19 vaccine.

This clone came up a few times. V and J are TRBV7-7 and TRBJ1-3; D uncertain. V was clipped by 2 bases and J by 4 bases, with 18 bases between them. From germline, CDR1 is SSHAT and CDR2 FNYEAQ (reference sequence). This CDR3 contains 17 residues. CDR3 DNA sequence: TGTGCCAGCAGCTTAAAGTGGGCCACAAGCAACGGAAACACCATATATTTT. Protein sequence: CASSLKWATSNGNTIYF.

In its sample, this clone was seen a few times. J is TRBJ1-2 and V is TRBV10-3, with D uncertain. Deletions cut 2 bases from V and 0 bases from J, with 4 bases between. Germline V lookup: CDR1 ENHRY, CDR2 SYGVKD. This CDR3 has 13 amino acids. The CDR3 bases are TGTGCCATCAGTGAGAGAGCTAACTATGGCTACACCTTC. It encodes CAISERANYGYTF.

DNA of the CDR3: TGTGCCAGCAGCGTAAGCGTTCACACAGATACGCAGTATTTT. This gives the protein CASSVSVHTDTQYF. The chain recombines TRBV9 with TRBJ2-3; unclear D gene. Per germline, CDR1 SGDLS and CDR2 YYNGEE. Trimming shortened V by 1 base and J by 2 bases, and 8 bases separated the two germline ends. This CDR3 spans 14 amino acids.

The V and J genes are TRBV7-2 and TRBJ2-1, with unresolved D. CDR1 and CDR2 from the germline V gene are SGHTA and FQGNSA. V lost 5 bases and J 1 base, leaving 6 bases between the germline ends. The CDR3 has 13 amino acids. The CDR3 loop is CASSLASYNEQFF. The CDR3 region has the DNA TGTGCCAGCAGCCTCGCTTCCTACAATGAGCAGTTCTTC.

CDR3: CSVWGRSGNTIYF. For the CDR3, the DNA is TGCAGCGTCTGGGGGCGCTCTGGAAACACCATATATTTT. The J gene is TRBJ1-3, the V gene TRBV29-1; D possibly corresponds to TRBD1 (6 bases). There are 13 residues in the CDR3. Trimming left V 6 bases short and J 0 bases short, with 9 bases between. Germline V lookup: CDR1 SQVTM, CDR2 ANQGSEA.

CDR3 sequence (DNA): TGTGCCAGCAGCCTAACTAGCGGGGGGTACAATGAGCAGTTCTTC. It specifies CASSLTSGGYNEQFF. The chain joins TRBV7-7 to TRBJ2-1; 12 bases map to TRBD2. Germline CDR1 is SSHAT and CDR2 is FNYEAQ (reference sequence). The length of the CDR3 is 15 residues. V lost 5 bases and J lost 4; bases outside the gene matches: 3. Full variable domain (remainder filled in from reference TRBV7-7 and TRBJ2-1): GAGVSQSPRYKVTKRGQDVTLRCDPISSHATLYWYQQALGQGPEFLTYFNYEAQPDKSGLPSDRFSAERPEGSISTLTIQRTEQRDSAMYRCASSLTSGGYNEQFFGPGTRLTVL.

CDR3 DNA: TGTGCCAGCAGCTTAGCGCTTATGCAAGAGACCCAGTACTTC. It yields the protein CASSLALMQETQYF. The chain couples TRBV7-8 to TRBJ2-5; D is ambiguous. Between the trimmed V and J ends, which lost 0 bases and 2 bases, there was a span of 7 bases. Germline V gene data show CDR1 as SGHVS and CDR2 as FQNEAQ. CDR3 length equals 14 residues.

The genes are TRBV12-3 or TRBV12-4 and TRBJ1-4; maybe TRBD1 (6 bases). Trimming shortened V by 6 bases and J by 8 bases, and 13 bases separated the two germline ends. This CDR3 has 13 amino acids. Written as DNA, the CDR3 is TGTGCCAGCAGAGGGGGGAGCGAGGAAAAACTGTTTTTT. Protein sequence: CASRGGSEEKLFF.

The rearrangement links TRBV4-2 to TRBJ2-1; either TRBD1 or TRBD2 may fit D (6 bases each). The CDR3 is 16 amino acids. Germline V lookup: CDR1 LGHNA, CDR2 YNFKEQ. Between the trimmed V and J ends, which lost 0 bases and 7 bases, there was a span of 16 bases. CDR3 sequence: CASSQDARGPGNEQFF. The CDR3 bases are TGTGCCAGCAGCCAAGACGCCCGGGGGCCGGGGAATGAGCAGTTCTTC.

The chain uses TRBV7-2 and TRBJ2-5; D uncertain. This CDR3 has 13 residues. V was shortened by 2 bases and J by 1 base, with 5 bases between the two germline ends. CDR1 SGHTA and CDR2 FQGNSA come from the germline V gene. The CDR3 DNA follows: TGTGCCAGCAGCTTATCACTCCAAGAGACCCAGTACTTC. This translates into CASSLSLQETQYF.

This chain connects TRBV2 to TRBJ1-2; D not resolved. V lost 9 bases and J 4 bases, leaving 12 bases between the germline ends. CDR1 SNHLY and CDR2 FYNNEI come from the germline V gene. CDR3 length equals 12 residues. The CDR3 region has the DNA TGTGCCAGTCATACAATTGCCTATGGCTACACCTTC. Protein product: CASHTIAYGYTF.

This rearrangement joins TRBV5-1 to TRBJ2-5, with TRBD1 matching 10 bases. Per the germline V gene, CDR1 is SGHRS and CDR2 is YFSETQ. Germline trimming cut 4 bases from V and 2 bases from J; bases unmatched to any gene: 2. The CDR3 runs 14 residues. For the CDR3, the DNA is TGCGCCAGCAGCGGACAGGGGGTTCAAGAGACCCAGTACTTC. Its translation is CASSGQGVQETQYF. Full variable domain (outside the CDR3, taken from reference TRBV5-1 and TRBJ2-5): KAGVTQTPRYLIKTRGQQVTLSCSPISGHRSVSWYQQTPGQGLQFLFEYFSETQRNKGNFPGRFSGRQFSNSRSEMNVSTLELGDSALYLCASSGQGVQETQYFGPGTRLLVL.

This clone was detected only a few times. This chain uses TRBV19 with TRBJ2-5; D unclear. Germline assignment: CDR1 LNHDA and CDR2 SQIVND (reference sequence). With 4 bases removed from V and 9 bases from J, the gap between germline ends came to 12 bases. This CDR3 spans 12 amino acids. Here the CDR3 reads CASSNTFEAQYF. The CDR3 DNA reads TGTGCCAGTAGTAACACGTTTGAGGCCCAGTACTTC.

The rearrangement uses TRBV18 and TRBJ2-5, with D hard to call. The V and J ends lost 7 bases and 7 bases respectively, with 13 bases between them. CDR3 size: 12 residues. Germline V CDR1 and CDR2: KGHSH, LQKENI. The CDR3 DNA reads TGTGCCAGCTTAAGACCCCCCGGGACCCAGTACTTC. Protein sequence: CASLRPPGTQYF.

The chain combines TRBV5-1 with TRBJ2-7; 8 bases fit TRBD2. CDR3 length equals 16 residues. Germline V gene data show CDR1 as SGHRS and CDR2 as YFSETQ. V shed 0 bases, J shed 5 bases, and the junction held 10 bases outside the gene matches. Written as DNA, the CDR3 is TGCGCCAGCAGCTTGGACGGTTTAGCGGGGTCTAACGAGCAGTACTTC. Amino acid sequence: CASSLDGLAGSNEQYF. Full variable domain (missing parts from reference TRBV5-1 and TRBJ2-7): KAGVTQTPRYLIKTRGQQVTLSCSPISGHRSVSWYQQTPGQGLQFLFEYFSETQRNKGNFPGRFSGRQFSNSRSEMNVSTLELGDSALYLCASSLDGLAGSNEQYFGPGTRLTVT.

The chain carries TRBV3-1 (or the pseudogene TRBV3-2) and TRBJ1-3; tentative D call: TRBD1 (5 bases). CDR1 LGHDT and CDR2 YNNKEL come from the germline V gene (reference sequence). Deletions cut 0 bases from V and 3 bases from J, with 12 bases between. This CDR3 is built from 16 residues. The CDR3 is CASSQDPARVGNTIYF. The CDR3 nucleotides read TGTGCCAGCAGCCAAGATCCCGCCAGGGTTGGAAACACCATATATTTT.

This chain links TRBV7-9 with TRBJ2-7, with D unresolved. Trimming removed 7 bases at V and 2 bases at J, with 9 bases between. CDR3 length equals 12 residues. Germline V gene data show CDR1 as SEHNR and CDR2 as FQNEAQ (reference sequence). CDR3 sequence: CASIDGTYEQYF. CDR3 DNA: TGTGCCAGCATTGACGGTACCTACGAGCAGTACTTC.

This clone was detected once. The rearrangement uses TRBV19 and TRBJ1-6; possible D gene TRBD1, 6 bases. The CDR3 has 16 amino acids. Trimming took 3 bases from V and 8 from J, leaving 17 bases between them. The germline V gene encodes CDR1 LNHDA and CDR2 SQIVND (reference sequence). The DNA for the CDR3 is TGTGCCAGTAGTATCAGGGGCGCAGAGGGGGATTCACCCCTCCACTTT. Protein sequence: CASSIRGAEGDSPLHF.